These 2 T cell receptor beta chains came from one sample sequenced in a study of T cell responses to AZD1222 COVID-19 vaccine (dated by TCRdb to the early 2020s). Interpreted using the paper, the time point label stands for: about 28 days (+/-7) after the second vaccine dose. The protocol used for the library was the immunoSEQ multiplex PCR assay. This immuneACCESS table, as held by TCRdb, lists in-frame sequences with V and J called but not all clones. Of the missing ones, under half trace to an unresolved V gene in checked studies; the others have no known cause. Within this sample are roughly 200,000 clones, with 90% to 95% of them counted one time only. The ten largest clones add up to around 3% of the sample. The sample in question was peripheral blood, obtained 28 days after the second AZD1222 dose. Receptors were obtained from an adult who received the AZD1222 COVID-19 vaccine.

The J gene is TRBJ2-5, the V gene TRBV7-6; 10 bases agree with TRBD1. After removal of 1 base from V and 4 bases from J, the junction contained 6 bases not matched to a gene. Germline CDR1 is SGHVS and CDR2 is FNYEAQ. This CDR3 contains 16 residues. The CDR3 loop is CASSLGRTGGGETQYF. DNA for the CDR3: TGTGCCAGCAGCTTAGGTAGGACAGGGGGAGGAGAGACCCAGTACTTC.

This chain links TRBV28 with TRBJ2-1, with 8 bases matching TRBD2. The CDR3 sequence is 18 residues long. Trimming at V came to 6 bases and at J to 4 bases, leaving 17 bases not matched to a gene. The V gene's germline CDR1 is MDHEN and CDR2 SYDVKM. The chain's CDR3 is CASRISERGFPRYNEQFF. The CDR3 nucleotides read TGTGCCAGCAGGATTAGCGAGCGGGGGTTTCCTAGGTACAATGAGCAGTTCTTC.